Reported below is one TCR beta chain. Its specificity is unknown. The sample is drawn from a study of OX40 agonist ivuxolimab in advanced cancers. About the research overall: Anti-PD-1, anti-PD-L1 or anti-CTLA-4 therapy given earlier was allowed, and over 35% had some. Overall study findings and caveats: Some nonresponders also had low normalized T-cell clonal expansion. Among the least clonally expanded were partial responders at 0.1-3.0 mg/kg.

The protocol was immunoSEQ multiplex PCR, while the TCRdb copy is restricted to in-frame clones and leaves out a portion. The sample includes approximately 66,000 clones, 75% to 90% seen only once; the top ten take under 7%. CDR1 MNHEY and CDR2 SVGAGI come from the germline V gene. This CDR3 comprises 15 residues. V shed 5 bases and J shed 0 bases, with 13 bases lying between them. The clonotype originates from an adult with an advanced solid tumor such as melanoma, head and neck, liver or kidney cancer. The rearrangement joins TRBV6-5 to TRBJ1-1, with D perhaps matching TRBD1 (6 bases). Specimen: CD4+ or CD8+ T cells sorted from blood, collected in a trial of the OX40 agonist ivuxolimab. The CDR3 DNA follows: TGTGCCAGCAGTCCGGAGGGGGGGATGAACACTGAAGCTTTCTTT. As protein: CASSPEGGMNTEAFF.